This entry lists 27 T cell receptor beta chains sequenced from one sample in a study of blood T cell repertoires in COVID-19. Libraries were prepared by immunoSEQ multiplex PCR; TCRdb keeps only in-frame clonotypes and omits some of them. Of some 410,000 clones in the sample, over 75% were seen once. Sequences were obtained from PBMCs or T cells enriched from blood (not recorded which). These receptors were taken from a woman between 25 and 40 years old with acute COVID-19.

Remarks on this clone: Other DNA variants within this sample encode the same CDR3. The CDR3 here is CASSHSYNEQFF. The CDR3 DNA reads TGTGCCAGCAGCCACAGCTACAATGAGCAGTTCTTC. This chain uses TRBV12-3 or TRBV12-4 with TRBJ2-1, with D hard to call. The CDR3 sequence is 12 residues long. Trimming took 6 bases from V and 3 from J, leaving 6 bases between them.

This clone was seen only once. The chain combines TRBV2 with TRBJ1-1; TRBD1 is a possible D gene (5 bases). CDR1 SNHLY and CDR2 FYNNEI come from the germline V gene. This CDR3 is built from 15 residues. V was clipped by 4 bases and J by 3 bases, with 15 bases between them. The chain's CDR3 is CASSVGGASDTEAFF. The DNA of the CDR3 is TGTGCCAGCAGTGTCGGAGGGGCATCGGACACTGAAGCTTTCTTT.

The V and J genes are TRBV30 and TRBJ2-3; D remains unclear. The CDR3 runs 16 residues. The V end was cut by 4 bases, the J end by 0 bases, with 17 bases between. Germline loops: CDR1 GTSNPN, CDR2 SVGIG (reference sequence). The CDR3 region is CAWTPLGPLSTDTQYF. CDR3 coding DNA: TGTGCCTGGACGCCGCTAGGCCCCCTTAGCACAGATACGCAGTATTTT. Full variable domain (missing parts from reference TRBV30 and TRBJ2-3): SQTIHQWPATLVQPVGSPLSLECTVEGTSNPNLYWYRQAAGRGLQLLFYSVGIGQISSEVPQNLSASRPQDRQFILSSKKLLLSDSGFYLCAWTPLGPLSTDTQYFGPGTRLTVL.

This clone came up once. Other DNA sequences within the sample encode an identical CDR3. The V and J genes are TRBV18 and TRBJ1-5, with a possible D match to TRBD1 (6 bases). Germline V gene sequence: CDR1 KGHSH, CDR2 LQKENI. CDR3 size: 13 residues. V was trimmed by 2 bases and J by 4 bases, leaving 6 bases between them. CDR3 sequence (DNA): TGTGCCAGCTCACCAGGACAGAATCAGCCCCAGCATTTT. Protein: CASSPGQNQPQHF.

This clone was seen once. The chain links TRBV15 to TRBJ2-5; TRBD2 is a possible D gene (7 bases). The CDR3 runs 15 residues. Trimming removed 0 bases at V and 1 base at J, with 9 bases between. CDR1 LNHNV and CDR2 YYDKDF come from the germline V gene (reference sequence). The CDR3 DNA reads as TGTGCCACCAGCAGAGAGGGGGGGGCCCAAGAGACCCAGTACTTC. Residues: CATSREGGAQETQYF.

The rearrangement uses TRBV6-1 and TRBJ1-2; tentatively, D is TRBD1 (5 bases). Trimming shortened V by 3 bases and J by 2 bases, and 16 bases separated the two germline ends. The CDR3 has 16 residues. Germline V CDR1 and CDR2: MNHNS, SASEGT. CDR3 bases: TGTGCCAGCAGTGATAGGACAAGGCCCCCAAACTATGGCTACACCTTC. It encodes CASSDRTRPPNYGYTF.

The chain links TRBV7-9 to TRBJ1-1, with 7 bases identical to TRBD1. Germline V gene lookup returns CDR1 SEHNR and CDR2 FQNEAQ (reference sequence). The ends lost 5 bases at V and 0 bases at J; junction bases unmatched: 6. The CDR3 runs 15 residues. Here the CDR3 DNA reads TGTGCCAGCAGCCCCCGGACAGGTCTGAACACTGAAGCTTTCTTT. This translates into CASSPRTGLNTEAFF.

V usage is TRBV4-3 and J usage is TRBJ1-3, with D unclear. Germline V gene lookup returns CDR1 LGHNA and CDR2 YSLEER. The CDR3 loop spans 13 amino acids. The V end was cut by 0 bases, the J end by 8 bases, with 8 bases between. The CDR3 region has the DNA TGCGCCAGCAGCCAAGATAGGGAGGACACCATATATTTT. Translating gives CASSQDREDTIYF.

This clone is a singleton in its sample. The chain joins TRBV11-2 to TRBJ2-7; 10 nucleotides match TRBD2. Trimming cost V 2 bases and J 1 base; bases outside gene matches: 8. The CDR3 spans 17 residues. Germline CDR1 SGHAT, CDR2 FQNNGV. The CDR3 loop reads CASSLTAGGPPSYEQYF. The CDR3 DNA reads as TGTGCCAGCAGCTTAACAGCGGGGGGGCCTCCGTCCTACGAGCAGTACTTC.

The chain joins TRBV7-2 to TRBJ2-1; 9 bases map to TRBD2. The CDR3 totals 14 residues. J gave up 10 bases and V 5 bases, and 9 bases lay outside the gene matches. From germline, CDR1 is SGHTA and CDR2 FQGNSA. The CDR3 nucleotides read TGTGCCAGCAGCCCCTGGCGGGGGGGCCGAGAGCAGTTCTTC. Encoded protein: CASSPWRGGREQFF.

The V call is TRBV7-9, the J call TRBJ1-1, with a weak D call TRBD1 (5 bases). The germline V gene encodes CDR1 SEHNR and CDR2 FQNEAQ (reference sequence). The V gene lost 2 bases and the J gene lost 7 bases, with 23 bases spanning the gap. The CDR3 extends over 17 amino acids. CDR3 DNA: TGTGCCAGCAGCTTAAGCTTTACGGGCGCGCTGGGGGGTGAAGCTTTCTTT. Encoded protein: CASSLSFTGALGGEAFF.

The gene calls are TRBV4-1 and TRBJ1-2, with 9 positions matching TRBD1. The CDR3 loop spans 16 amino acids. Germline V gene lookup returns CDR1 MGHRA and CDR2 YSYEKL. V lost 5 bases, J lost 3 bases, and 10 bases stayed unmatched. The CDR3 DNA is TGCGCCAGCAGCATAGCCTGGGACAGGGTCGACTATGGCTACACCTTC. Its translation: CASSIAWDRVDYGYTF.

This clone was seen a handful of times. This sequence joins TRBV3-1 (or the pseudogene TRBV3-2) and TRBJ1-3; TRBD1 might be the D (5 bases). There are 17 residues in the CDR3. V lost 4 bases and J lost 4, with 20 bases in between. CDR1 and CDR2 (germline): LGHDT, YNNKEL (reference sequence). The CDR3 nucleotides are TGTGCCAGCAGCCGGATTAGGGCAGGGCGGTCCGGAAACACCATATATTTT. Its translation is CASSRIRAGRSGNTIYF.

This chain joins TRBV3-1 (or the pseudogene TRBV3-2) and TRBJ1-1; no clear D gene. This CDR3 is 13 amino acids long. V lost 2 bases, J lost 11 bases, and 15 bases lay in between. Germline assignment: CDR1 LGHDT and CDR2 YNNKEL (reference sequence). The CDR3 sequence is CASSQTSGGWAFF. The CDR3 DNA follows: TGTGCCAGCAGCCAAACGTCGGGAGGGTGGGCTTTCTTT.

This chain connects TRBV7-2 to TRBJ2-5; 8 nucleotides align to TRBD2. The J segment lost 5 bases and the V segment lost 0 bases, leaving 8 bases of the junction unmatched. The CDR3 spans 16 residues. Looked up from germline, CDR1 is SGHTA and CDR2 is FQGNSA. CDR3 region: CASSLAGTRGAETQYF. The DNA of the CDR3 is TGTGCCAGCAGCTTAGCGGGGACTAGAGGGGCCGAGACCCAGTACTTC.

The rearrangement links TRBV24-1 to TRBJ2-7; 7 positions match TRBD1. This CDR3 has 18 amino acids. With V trimmed by 3 bases and J by 2 bases, 15 bases remained unmatched. Germline V lookup: CDR1 KGHDR, CDR2 SFDVKD. The CDR3 is CATSDPQLDRRITYEQYF. The CDR3 nucleotides read TGTGCCACCAGTGATCCCCAGTTGGACAGGCGTATCACCTACGAGCAGTACTTC.

This clone was recorded only once. The V and J genes are TRBV5-6 and TRBJ1-5; TRBD1 aligns across 7 bases. The V segment lost 4 bases and the J segment 3 bases; nucleotides outside the gene matches: 4. Germline CDR1 and CDR2: SGHDT and YYEEEE. CDR3 length: 14 residues. The CDR3 region has the DNA TGTGCCAGCAGCCGACAGGGTCCCAATCAGCCCCAGCATTTT. Translated: CASSRQGPNQPQHF. Using reference TRBV5-6 and TRBJ1-5 for the parts outside the CDR3, the full variable domain is DAGVTQSPTHLIKTRGQQVTLRCSPKSGHDTVSWYQQALGQGPQFIFQYYEEEERQRGNFPDRFSGHQFPNYSSELNVNALLLGDSALYLCASSRQGPNQPQHFGDGTRLSIL.

The rearrangement uses TRBV5-5 and TRBJ1-2; TRBD1 aligns across 8 bases. Trimming took 3 bases from V and 0 from J; bases not matched to a gene: 7. Germline assignment: CDR1 SGHKS and CDR2 YYEKEE (reference sequence). The CDR3 runs to 16 residues. This CDR3 is CASSSLPGQANYGYTF. The CDR3 DNA sequence: TGTGCCAGCAGCTCTCTCCCGGGACAGGCTAACTATGGCTACACCTTC. The whole variable domain, filled in from reference TRBV5-5 and TRBJ1-2, reads DAGVTQSPTHLIKTRGQQVTLRCSPISGHKSVSWYQQVLGQGPQFIFQYYEKEERGRGNFPDRFSARQFPNYSSELNVNALLLGDSALYLCASSSLPGQANYGYTFGSGTRLTVV.

This chain links TRBV27 with TRBJ2-5, with 7 bases fitting TRBD1. The CDR3 consists of 12 residues. The germline V gene has CDR1 MNHEY and CDR2 SMNVEV (reference sequence). Germline trimming cut 3 bases from V and 5 bases from J; bases unmatched to any gene: 0. The CDR3 nucleotides are TGTGCCAGCAGTTTGACAGGGGAGACCCAGTACTTC. Its protein product is CASSLTGETQYF.

This clone has just a few counts. This same CDR3 is encoded by further DNA sequences in the sample. This sequence joins TRBV5-1 and TRBJ1-1, with 8 bases that match TRBD1. The V gene end was trimmed by 4 bases and the J gene end by 4 bases; junction bases not matched to a gene: 3. The germline V gene encodes CDR1 SGHRS and CDR2 YFSETQ. The CDR3 length is 13 residues. The CDR3 spells CASSNTGGTEAFF. In DNA form, the CDR3 reads TGCGCCAGCAGCAATACAGGGGGCACTGAAGCTTTCTTT.

The chain recombines TRBV7-3 with TRBJ2-2, with D possibly matching TRBD1 (5 bases). V shed 5 bases and J shed 4 bases, with 11 bases lying between them. From germline, CDR1 is SGHTA and CDR2 FQGTGA. The CDR3 consists of 14 residues. The CDR3 protein is CASSPEGATGELFF. In DNA form, the CDR3 reads TGTGCCAGCAGCCCCGAAGGGGCCACCGGGGAGCTGTTTTTT.

The rearrangement links TRBV5-1 to TRBJ2-1; 13 bases are shared with TRBD2. The junction had 2 bases not matched to a gene; V was cut back by 5 bases and J by 0 bases. The CDR3 extends over 16 amino acids. Germline CDR1 reads SGHRS; CDR2 reads YFSETQ. CDR3 sequence reads: CASRGLAGSSYNEQFF. The CDR3 DNA reads TGCGCCAGCAGGGGACTAGCGGGGTCCTCCTACAATGAGCAGTTCTTC.

The chain uses TRBV29-1 and TRBJ2-5, with 9 bases fitting TRBD2. Trimming cost V 7 bases and J 3 bases; bases outside gene matches: 6. Germline V CDR1 and CDR2: SQVTM, ANQGSEA. This CDR3 contains 13 residues. CDR3 nucleotides: TGCAGCGGCGGCGGGGGGGCCGAAGAGACCCAGTACTTC. Its translation: CSGGGGAEETQYF.

This clone was detected only a few times. The chain links TRBV19 to TRBJ2-7; a possible D gene is TRBD2 (5 bases). The germline V gene has CDR1 LNHDA and CDR2 SQIVND (reference sequence). The V end was cut by 5 bases, the J end by 6 bases, with 14 bases between. The CDR3 runs 13 residues. CDR3 in amino acids: CASSPLFRGEQYF. The CDR3 DNA sequence: TGTGCCAGTAGTCCCCTTTTTCGGGGCGAGCAGTACTTC.

The chain uses TRBV10-3 and TRBJ1-2; D might be TRBD1 (5 bases). V was clipped by 4 bases and J by 0 bases, with 12 bases between them. The CDR3 sequence is 15 residues long. The germline V gene has CDR1 ENHRY and CDR2 SYGVKD. In DNA form, the CDR3 reads TGTGCCATCAGTGGGAGGGAGGGGACTAACTATGGCTACACCTTC. It codes for CAISGREGTNYGYTF.

V usage is TRBV27 and J usage is TRBJ1-5, with TRBD1 matching 10 bases. CDR3 length equals 15 residues. The germline V gene has CDR1 MNHEY and CDR2 SMNVEV (reference sequence). Trimming removed 5 bases from V and 1 base from J; junction bases left unmatched: 2. Here the CDR3 reads CASSPGQGSNQPQHF. The DNA of the CDR3 is TGTGCCAGCAGTCCGGGACAGGGGAGCAATCAGCCCCAGCATTTT.

The rearrangement links TRBV6-2 or TRBV6-3 to TRBJ2-3, with 7 bases that match TRBD2. This CDR3 has 15 residues. J lost 2 bases, V lost 0 bases, and 2 bases had no gene match. The germline V gene has CDR1 MNHEY and CDR2 SVGEGT. In DNA, the CDR3 is TGTGCCAGCAGTTACTCAGCGGGGTCCACAGATACGCAGTATTTT. It encodes CASSYSAGSTDTQYF.